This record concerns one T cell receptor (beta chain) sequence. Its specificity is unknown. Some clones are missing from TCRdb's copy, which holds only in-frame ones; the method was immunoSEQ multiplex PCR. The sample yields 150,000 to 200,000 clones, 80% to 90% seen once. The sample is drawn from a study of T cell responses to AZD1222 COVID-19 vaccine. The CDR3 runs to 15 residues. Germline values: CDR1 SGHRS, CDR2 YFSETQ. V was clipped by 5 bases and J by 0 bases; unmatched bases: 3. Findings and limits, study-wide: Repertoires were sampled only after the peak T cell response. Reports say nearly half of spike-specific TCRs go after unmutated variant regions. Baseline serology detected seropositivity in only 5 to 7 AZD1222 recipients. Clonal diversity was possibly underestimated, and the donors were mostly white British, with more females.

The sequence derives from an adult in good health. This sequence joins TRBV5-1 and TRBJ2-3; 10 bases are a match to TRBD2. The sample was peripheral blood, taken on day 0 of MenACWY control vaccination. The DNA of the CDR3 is TGCGCCAGCAGGCTACTAGCGGGAAGCACAGATACGCAGTATTTT. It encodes CASRLLAGSTDTQYF.